A selection of T cell receptor beta chains follows, all from one sample in a study of T cells in Graves' hyperthyroidism and ophthalmopathy. From the multiplex PCR reads, TCRdb called clonotypes with MiXCR, one entry per CDR3 protein. The repertoire holds under 350,000 distinct CDR3 sequences, with roughly 20% as singletons. Sequenced: blood. The receptors stem from a woman aged 50 to 65 with Graves' hyperthyroidism. Both conserved end residues are trimmed from each CDR3. Each record gives: CDR3 length, V gene, D gene, CDR3 protein. The D gene is left open where the match is weak.

len: 13
v_gene: TRBV19
d_gene: TRBD2
CDR3aa: ASSKGTSGSYEQY

len: 13
v_gene: TRBV7-9
d_gene: -
CDR3aa: ASSYSGSVGETQY

len: 13
v_gene: TRBV3-1
d_gene: -
CDR3aa: ASSRVSGSGNTIY

len: 13
v_gene: TRBV9
d_gene: TRBD1
CDR3aa: ASTIDGTAGSPLH

len: 14
v_gene: TRBV19
d_gene: TRBD1
CDR3aa: ASSDRDRGMAGELF

len: 12
v_gene: TRBV6-1
d_gene: -
CDR3aa: ASSSHTRNGPLH

len: 14
v_gene: TRBV6-2/TRBV6-3
d_gene: -
CDR3aa: ASSYFGPTGVNEQF

len: 12
v_gene: TRBV7-2
d_gene: -
CDR3aa: ASRRSGGTDTQY

len: 14
v_gene: TRBV12-3/TRBV12-4
d_gene: TRBD2
CDR3aa: ACSLAEDGAGGTQY

len: 13
v_gene: TRBV6-5
d_gene: -
CDR3aa: ASSYLQNMNTEAF

len: 13
v_gene: TRBV20-1
d_gene: TRBD2
CDR3aa: SATTGLAVQETQY

len: 11
v_gene: TRBV20-1
d_gene: -
CDR3aa: SALKGTKNIQY

len: 12
v_gene: TRBV11-2
d_gene: -
CDR3aa: ASSFTLLTDTQY

len: 11
v_gene: TRBV2
d_gene: -
CDR3aa: ASSEETWNEQF

len: 11
v_gene: TRBV27
d_gene: -
CDR3aa: ASSSKGTDTQY

len: 10
v_gene: TRBV28
d_gene: TRBD1
CDR3aa: ASKTGNQPQH

len: 14
v_gene: TRBV19
d_gene: -
CDR3aa: ASSQTGTTNTGELF

len: 11
v_gene: TRBV28
d_gene: TRBD1
CDR3aa: ASSYGTVNEQF

len: 13
v_gene: TRBV13
d_gene: -
CDR3aa: ASSLWLTGANVLT

len: 11
v_gene: TRBV29-1
d_gene: -
CDR3aa: SVEDPGSYGYT

len: 13
v_gene: TRBV4-1
d_gene: -
CDR3aa: ASSQGVSVTDTQY

len: 13
v_gene: TRBV5-1
d_gene: TRBD2
CDR3aa: ASSFRGGQGNEQF

len: 15
v_gene: TRBV6-1
d_gene: TRBD2
CDR3aa: ASRRGVAGVGAYEQY

len: 11
v_gene: TRBV19
d_gene: -
CDR3aa: ASSIQFNQPQH

len: 11
v_gene: TRBV6-1
d_gene: TRBD1
CDR3aa: ASSGQGGETQY

len: 15
v_gene: TRBV2
d_gene: TRBD1
CDR3aa: ASSVFGAGGGSTEAF

len: 10
v_gene: TRBV19
d_gene: -
CDR3aa: ASSSLAQPQH